This is a list of T cell receptor beta chains from one sample in a study of shared clonotypes between healthy human individuals. Method: immunoSEQ multiplex PCR; TCRdb's copy keeps in-frame clones and lacks some. Of 2 million to 2.5 million clones in the sample, more than 90% are singletons; the top ten hold less than 0.15%. Sequenced: naive CD4+ T cells sorted from blood. These receptors were obtained from a man aged 18 to 29 in good health. Both conserved end residues are part of each CDR3. D genes are given only for firm matches. Size tells how often a clone was seen (once, few, many) or the class of an expanded clone, and some rows leave it out.

d_gene: TRBD2; j_gene: TRBJ2-5; abundance: .; v_gene: TRBV6-5; CDR3nt: TGTGCCAGCAGTTACTCTGGCGGGGGGCTGGAGACCCAGTACTTC; CDR3aa: CASSYSGGGLETQYF
d_gene: .; j_gene: TRBJ2-7; abundance: .; v_gene: TRBV19; CDR3nt: TGTGCCAGTAGGGCTAGTGAATCCTACGAGCAGTACTTC; CDR3aa: CASRASESYEQYF
d_gene: .; j_gene: TRBJ2-3; abundance: .; v_gene: TRBV7-9; CDR3nt: TGTGCCGGCAGCTATCCAGCGGAAGACCCCACAGATACGCAGTATTTT; CDR3aa: CAGSYPAEDPTDTQYF
d_gene: .; j_gene: TRBJ2-1; abundance: .; v_gene: TRBV28; CDR3nt: TGTGCCAGCAGTTGGGGATCGACAGGGAGGAACAATGAGCAGTTCTTC; CDR3aa: CASSWGSTGRNNEQFF
d_gene: .; j_gene: TRBJ2-1; abundance: .; v_gene: TRBV25-1; CDR3nt: TGTGCCAGCAGTGAATTTCACTCTCGCAATGAGCAGTTCTTC; CDR3aa: CASSEFHSRNEQFF
d_gene: .; j_gene: TRBJ2-5; abundance: .; v_gene: TRBV6-6; CDR3nt: TGTGCCAGCAGTTCTGACCGGGACTTGGCAAGAGGGACCCAGTACTTC; CDR3aa: CASSSDRDLARGTQYF
d_gene: TRBD1; j_gene: TRBJ2-3; abundance: .; v_gene: TRBV5-6; CDR3nt: TGTGCCAGCAGCCTATCGGACAGGGGTACAGATACGCAGTATTTT; CDR3aa: CASSLSDRGTDTQYF
d_gene: .; j_gene: TRBJ2-7; abundance: once; v_gene: TRBV7-2; CDR3nt: TGTGCCAGCAGCTTATCCGTCTACGAGCAGTACTTC; CDR3aa: CASSLSVYEQYF
d_gene: .; j_gene: TRBJ2-5; abundance: .; v_gene: TRBV2; CDR3nt: TGTGCCAGCAGTGGGGGGGGCCGAGTGACCCAGTACTTC; CDR3aa: CASSGGGRVTQYF
d_gene: .; j_gene: TRBJ2-7; abundance: .; v_gene: TRBV19; CDR3nt: TGTGCCAGTAGTACCCCGGGACAAATTTACGAGCAGTACTTC; CDR3aa: CASSTPGQIYEQYF
d_gene: TRBD2; j_gene: TRBJ2-5; abundance: .; v_gene: TRBV7-2; CDR3nt: TGTGCCAGCAGCTTAGATTCCCCCACTAGCGGGTGGCGAGAGACCCAGTACTTC; CDR3aa: CASSLDSPTSGWRETQYF
d_gene: .; j_gene: TRBJ1-5; abundance: .; v_gene: TRBV9; CDR3nt: TGTGCCAGCAGCAAGGCCGAGGGTCAGCCCCAGCATTTT; CDR3aa: CASSKAEGQPQHF
d_gene: .; j_gene: TRBJ1-1; abundance: .; v_gene: TRBV7-6; CDR3nt: TGTGCCAGCAGCGATTTTGCGGGGGGGAACACTGAAGCTTTCTTT; CDR3aa: CASSDFAGGNTEAFF
d_gene: TRBD2; j_gene: TRBJ2-1; abundance: once; v_gene: TRBV9; CDR3nt: TGTGCCAGCAGCCCAACTCGACTAGCGGGAGGGAGGGGTGAGCAGTTCTTC; CDR3aa: CASSPTRLAGGRGEQFF
d_gene: .; j_gene: TRBJ2-6; abundance: .; v_gene: TRBV18; CDR3nt: TGTGCCAGCTACGATAACTCTGGGGCCAACGTCCTGACTTTC; CDR3aa: CASYDNSGANVLTF
d_gene: TRBD1; j_gene: TRBJ2-3; abundance: .; v_gene: TRBV6-5; CDR3nt: TGTGCCAGCCGCCCGGGACAGCGCACAGATACGCAGTATTTT; CDR3aa: CASRPGQRTDTQYF
d_gene: .; j_gene: TRBJ2-3; abundance: .; v_gene: TRBV7-9; CDR3nt: TGTGCCAGCGGAGTACCTAGCACAGATACGCAGTATTTT; CDR3aa: CASGVPSTDTQYF
d_gene: .; j_gene: TRBJ2-3; abundance: .; v_gene: TRBV7-8; CDR3nt: TGTGCCAGCAGCTTAGGCGTCCCTGACACCAACACAGATACGCAGTATTTT; CDR3aa: CASSLGVPDTNTDTQYF
d_gene: .; j_gene: TRBJ1-1; abundance: .; v_gene: TRBV5-1; CDR3nt: TGCGCCAGCAAGGGAGATGCCCGGGGAGCTTTCTTT; CDR3aa: CASKGDARGAFF
d_gene: .; j_gene: TRBJ2-7; abundance: .; v_gene: TRBV29-1; CDR3nt: TGCAGCGTTGCCCCGACCAGGGCTGGGGGTTACGAGCAGTACTTC; CDR3aa: CSVAPTRAGGYEQYF